The clone carrying this T cell receptor beta chain was observed at least ten times. No antigen is known for it. CDR3 length: 16 residues. Germline V gene data show CDR1 as SGHTA and CDR2 as FQGTGA. The ends were cut back, 4 bases at V and 0 bases at J, with 15 bases in the middle. Subjects with ophthalmopathy showed a Clinical Activity Score no lower than 3, a NOSPECS grade no lower than 4, and a duration shorter than 3 months. The data originate from a study of T cells in Graves' hyperthyroidism and ophthalmopathy. Study-level points and caveats: Prediction of ophthalmopathy progression came a median approximately 6 months pre-onset.

Amplification yielded TCR beta CDR3 regions, with RNA transcripts as the source. Using the HTBI primer set, a first-round RT-PCR was run on the TCR CDR3. From the multiplex PCR reads, TCRdb called clonotypes with MiXCR, one entry per CDR3 protein. The sample carries over 350,000 distinct CDR3 sequences, around 20% recorded once. Sequences were obtained from blood. The chain has TRBV7-3 and TRBJ1-1, with a possible D match to TRBD1 (5 bases). The source of this sequence is a man aged 18 to 29 with Graves' ophthalmopathy. In DNA, the CDR3 is TGTGCCAGCAGCTATTGGGACCGGTCTATGAACACTGAAGCTTTCTTT. This codes for CASSYWDRSMNTEAFF.